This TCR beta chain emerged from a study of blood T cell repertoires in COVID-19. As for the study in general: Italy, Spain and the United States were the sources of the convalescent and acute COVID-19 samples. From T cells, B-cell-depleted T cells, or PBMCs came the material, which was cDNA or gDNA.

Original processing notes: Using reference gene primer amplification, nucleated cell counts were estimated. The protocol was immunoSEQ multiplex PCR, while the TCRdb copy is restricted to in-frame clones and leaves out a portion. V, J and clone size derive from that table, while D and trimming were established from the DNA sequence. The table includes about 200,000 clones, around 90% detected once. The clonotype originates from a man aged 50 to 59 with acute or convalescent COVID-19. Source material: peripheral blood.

CDR3 in amino acids: CASSFSGRDYEQYF. The CDR3 nucleotides read TGTGCCAGCAGTTTTAGCGGGAGGGACTACGAGCAGTACTTC. This sequence joins TRBV3-1 (or the pseudogene TRBV3-2) and TRBJ2-7, with 11 nucleotides matching TRBD2. This CDR3 has 14 amino acids. CDR1 LGHDT and CDR2 YNNKEL come from the germline V gene (reference sequence). V shed 6 bases and J 3 bases; nucleotides not matched to a gene: 4.